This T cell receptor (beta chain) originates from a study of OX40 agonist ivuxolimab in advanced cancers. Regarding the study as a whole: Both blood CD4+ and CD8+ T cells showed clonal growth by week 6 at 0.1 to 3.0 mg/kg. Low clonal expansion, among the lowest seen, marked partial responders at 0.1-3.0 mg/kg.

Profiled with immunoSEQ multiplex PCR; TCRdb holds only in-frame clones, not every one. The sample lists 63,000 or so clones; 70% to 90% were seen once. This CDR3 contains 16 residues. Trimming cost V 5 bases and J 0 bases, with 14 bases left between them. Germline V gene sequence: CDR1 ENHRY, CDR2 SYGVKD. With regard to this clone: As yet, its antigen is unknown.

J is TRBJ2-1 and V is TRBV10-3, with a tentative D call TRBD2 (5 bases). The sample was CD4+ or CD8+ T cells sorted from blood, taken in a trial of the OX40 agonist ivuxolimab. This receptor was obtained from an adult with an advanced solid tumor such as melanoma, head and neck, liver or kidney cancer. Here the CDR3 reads CAISHATGSSYNEQFF. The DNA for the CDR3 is TGTGCCATCAGTCACGCAACTGGGAGCTCCTACAATGAGCAGTTCTTC.